These 5 T cell receptor beta chains were sequenced from one sample in a study of shared clonotypes between healthy human individuals. The table came from immunoSEQ multiplex PCR; TCRdb's copy has only in-frame clones and leaves some out. This sample has roughly 2.2 million clones, with approximately 95% found just once. The sample consisted of naive CD4+ T cells from PBMCs. Subset described: CD45RA+ positively selected. The receptor source for this set is a man between 18 and 35 years old in good health. Some clones in this sample may be carry-over from other donors' samples.

J is TRBJ2-5 and V is TRBV18, with no clear D. The CDR3 is made up of 13 amino acids. V shed 3 bases and J shed 7 bases, with 12 bases lying between them. The germline CDR1 and CDR2 sequences are KGHSH and LQKENI. For the CDR3, the DNA is TGTGCCAGCTCACCCCCACCGGGTTGGACCCAGTACTTC. Its protein product is CASSPPPGWTQYF.

The genes are TRBV10-2 and TRBJ1-2; D is possibly TRBD1 (6 bases). Trimming shortened V by 2 bases and J by 3 bases, and 10 bases separated the two germline ends. CDR3 length: 14 amino acids. Germline loops: CDR1 WSHSY, CDR2 SAAADI. CDR3: CASSEGQFYYGYTF. As DNA, the CDR3 is TGCGCCAGCAGTGAGGGACAGTTCTACTATGGCTACACCTTC.

This clone was recorded a few times. V is TRBV11-2 and J is TRBJ1-1; D is uncertain. From germline, CDR1 is SGHAT and CDR2 FQNNGV. V dropped 5 bases and J dropped 5 bases, with 15 bases sitting between them. This CDR3 is built from 14 residues. The CDR3 sequence: CASSLRMPSTEAFF. The CDR3 nucleotides are TGTGCCAGCAGCCTCCGGATGCCATCGACTGAAGCTTTCTTT.

This chain joins TRBV28 and TRBJ2-7; 7 bases agree with TRBD2. This CDR3 is built from 16 residues. Trimming at V came to 6 bases and at J to 4 bases, leaving 15 bases not matched to a gene. Germline lookup yields CDR1 MDHEN and CDR2 SYDVKM. CDR3 DNA: TGTGCCAGCAGCCAGGGTGGATCGGGAGGCGAATACGAGCAGTACTTC. It encodes CASSQGGSGGEYEQYF.

This chain uses TRBV18 with TRBJ2-7; TRBD1 matches 8 bases. CDR1 is KGHSH and CDR2 is LQKENI in the germline V gene. V gave up 2 bases and J gave up 1 base; unmatched junction bases: 4. There are 15 residues in the CDR3. The CDR3 loop is CASSPAGTGSYEQYF. The CDR3 DNA follows: TGTGCCAGCTCACCAGCCGGGACAGGATCCTACGAGCAGTACTTC. The full variable domain, in which reference TRBV18 and TRBJ2-7 provide the parts outside the CDR3, is NAGVMQNPRHLVRRRGQEARLRCSPMKGHSHVYWYRQLPEEGLKFMVYLQKENIIDESGMPKERFSAEFPKEGPSILRIQQVVRGDSAAYFCASSPAGTGSYEQYFGPGTRLTVT.